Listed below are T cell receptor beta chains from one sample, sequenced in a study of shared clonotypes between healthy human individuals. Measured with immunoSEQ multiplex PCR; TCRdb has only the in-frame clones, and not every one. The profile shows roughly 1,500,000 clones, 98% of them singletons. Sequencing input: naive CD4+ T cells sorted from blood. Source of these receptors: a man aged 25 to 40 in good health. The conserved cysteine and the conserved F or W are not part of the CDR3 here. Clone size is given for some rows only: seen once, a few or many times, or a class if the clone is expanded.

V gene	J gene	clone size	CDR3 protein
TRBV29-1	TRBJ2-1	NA	SVDFGQF
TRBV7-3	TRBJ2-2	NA	ASPHPGIANTGELF
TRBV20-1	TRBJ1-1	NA	SASRVSEAF
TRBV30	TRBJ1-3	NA	AWSRTGEGNTIY
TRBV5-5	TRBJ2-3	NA	ASSPPPPSTDTQY
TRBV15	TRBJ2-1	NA	ATSRDFRERDEQF
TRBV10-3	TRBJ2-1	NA	AISVSGSYNEQF
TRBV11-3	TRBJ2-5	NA	ASASGNNQETQY
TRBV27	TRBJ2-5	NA	ASSLNRGAETQY
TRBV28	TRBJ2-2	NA	ASSLGPSGRPNTGELF
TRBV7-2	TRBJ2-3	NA	ASSSTVGGATDTQY
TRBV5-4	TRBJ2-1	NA	ASIGQGRGNEQF
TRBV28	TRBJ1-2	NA	ASSSPPGNYGYT
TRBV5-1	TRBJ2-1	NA	ASSTRTDYNEQF
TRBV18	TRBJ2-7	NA	ASSPISGSSYEQY
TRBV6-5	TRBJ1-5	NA	ASSWTGVNQPQH
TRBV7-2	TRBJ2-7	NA	ASSSTSGNAYEQY
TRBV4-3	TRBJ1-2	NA	ASSQDGGETYGYT
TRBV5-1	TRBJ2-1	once	ASSLGVGGAGKF
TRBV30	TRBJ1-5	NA	AWARGATGNQPQH
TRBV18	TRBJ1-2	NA	ASSRQGTEYGYT
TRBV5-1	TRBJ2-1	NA	ASSPGLRSYNEQF